This TCR beta chain was found in a study of blood T cell repertoires in COVID-19. In the source study's methods: Using reference gene primer amplification, nucleated cell counts were estimated. The table came from immunoSEQ multiplex PCR; TCRdb's copy has only in-frame clones and leaves some out. Clone size and V and J calls were adopted from that table, with D and trimming inferred from the DNA. The data show around 270,000 clones, with roughly 90% seen just once and approximately 3.8% held by the top ten. This clone is a singleton in its sample. The V gene's germline CDR1 is MNHEY and CDR2 SMNVEV (reference sequence). The CDR3 is made up of 18 amino acids. The ends lost 2 bases at V and 0 bases at J; junction bases unmatched: 4.

The V call is TRBV27, the J call TRBJ1-6, with 10 bases aligning to TRBD1. Sequenced: peripheral blood. This clonotype was sampled from a man in his fifties or sixties who had recovered from COVID-19. CDR3 sequence (DNA): TGTGCCAGCAGTTTACTCGGACAGGGGGTCTCCTATAATTCACCCCTCCACTTT. Amino acid sequence: CASSLLGQGVSYNSPLHF.